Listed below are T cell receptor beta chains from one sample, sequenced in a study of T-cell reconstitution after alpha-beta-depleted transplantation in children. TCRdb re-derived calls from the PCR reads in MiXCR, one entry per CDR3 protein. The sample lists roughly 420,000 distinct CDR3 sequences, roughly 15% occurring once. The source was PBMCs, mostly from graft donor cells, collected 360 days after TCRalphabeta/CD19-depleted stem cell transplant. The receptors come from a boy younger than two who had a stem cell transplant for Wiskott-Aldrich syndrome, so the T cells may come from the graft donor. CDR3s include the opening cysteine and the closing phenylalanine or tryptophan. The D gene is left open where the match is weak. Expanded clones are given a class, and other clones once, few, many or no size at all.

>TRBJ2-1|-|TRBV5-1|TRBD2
TGCGCCAGCAGCTCCCTAGCGGGACCTAAAGGCGATGAGCAGTTCTTC
CASSSLAGPKGDEQFF
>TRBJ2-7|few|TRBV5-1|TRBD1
TGCGCCAGCAGCTTGGCTCCCTTACCGGGACAGGGAGACTACGAGCAGTACTTC
CASSLAPLPGQGDYEQYF
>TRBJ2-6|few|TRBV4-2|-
TGTGCCAGCAGCCAAGAGGGCGCTGGGGCCAACGTCCTGACTTTC
CASSQEGAGANVLTF
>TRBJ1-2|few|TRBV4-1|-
TGCGCCAGCAGCCAAGATTACGGTAGCACCTATGGCTACACCTTC
CASSQDYGSTYGYTF
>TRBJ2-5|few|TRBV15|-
TGTGCCACCAGCAGAGCCGAGGGGTGGTGGGAGACCCAGTACTTC
CATSRAEGWWETQYF
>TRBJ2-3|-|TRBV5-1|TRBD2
TGCGCCAGCAGCCGGAGCGGGGACACAGATACGCAGTATTTT
CASSRSGDTDTQYF
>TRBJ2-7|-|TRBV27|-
TGTGCCAGCAGTTTATCGAGACTAGAATGGAGCTTC
CASSLSRLEWSF
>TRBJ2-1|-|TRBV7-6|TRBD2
TGTGCCAGCAGCCCCGGGGGGGTTCACAATGAGCAGTTCTTC
CASSPGGVHNEQFF
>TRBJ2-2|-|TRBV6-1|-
TGTGCCAGCGATATACCGGGGGAGCTGTTTTTT
CASDIPGELFF
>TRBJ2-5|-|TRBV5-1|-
TGCGCCAGCAGCTTCCGAGCGCCCTCAGAGACCCAGTACTTC
CASSFRAPSETQYF
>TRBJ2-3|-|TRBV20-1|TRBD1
TGCAGTGCTAGAGATCGCAGGGGGCCTGATACGCAGTATTTT
CSARDRRGPDTQYF
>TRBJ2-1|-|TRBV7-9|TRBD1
TGTGCCAGCAGCTCGGACAGGGGACGGAATGAGCAGTTCTTC
CASSSDRGRNEQFF
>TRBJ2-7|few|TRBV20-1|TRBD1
TGCAGTGCTAGACCGGACAGGGTCCGCTACGAGCAGTACTTC
CSARPDRVRYEQYF
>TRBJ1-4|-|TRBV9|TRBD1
TGTGCCAGCAGCCCCGAAACAGGGGCGGCTAATGAAAAACTGTTTTTT
CASSPETGAANEKLFF
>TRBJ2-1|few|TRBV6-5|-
TGTGCCAGCAGTTATAGCGGGACAGGGAGCGAGCAGTTCTTC
CASSYSGTGSEQFF
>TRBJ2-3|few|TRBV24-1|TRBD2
TGTGCCACCAGTGAGCGAGGGACTAGCGGGAGAACAGATACGCAGTATTTT
CATSERGTSGRTDTQYF
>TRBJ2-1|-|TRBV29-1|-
TGCAGCGTTGAAGCGGGGATGAACAATGAGCAGTTCTTC
CSVEAGMNNEQFF
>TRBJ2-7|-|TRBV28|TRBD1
TGTGCCAGCAAAGGGGGACAGGCGTTCTACGAGCAGTACTTC
CASKGGQAFYEQYF
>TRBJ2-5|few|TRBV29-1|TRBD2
TGCAGCGTCAAAAGAGGGCGGGAGGGCCGGGAGACCCAGTACTTC
CSVKRGREGRETQYF
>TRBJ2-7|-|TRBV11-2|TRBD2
TGTGCCAGCAGCCTCTCCCCGGGACTAGCGGGAGGTTGGTACGAGCAGTACTTC
CASSLSPGLAGGWYEQYF
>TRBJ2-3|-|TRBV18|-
TGTGCCAGCTCACCCTTTCCTAGCACAGATACGCAGTATTTT
CASSPFPSTDTQYF
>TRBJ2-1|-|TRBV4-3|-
TGCGCCAGCAGCCCATCCCCGCGGAAGTATGGGCCCAAGTTCAATGAGCAGTTCTTC
CASSPSPRKYGPKFNEQFF
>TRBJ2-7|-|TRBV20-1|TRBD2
TGCAGTGCTACTGCTAGCGGGATCGACTACGAGCAGTACTTC
CSATASGIDYEQYF
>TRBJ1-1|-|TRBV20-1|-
TGCAGTGCTAGAGTAAACGGGAACACTGAAGCTTTCTTT
CSARVNGNTEAFF
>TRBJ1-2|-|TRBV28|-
TGTGCCAGCAGTTTTACAGAGTATGGCTACACCTTC
CASSFTEYGYTF
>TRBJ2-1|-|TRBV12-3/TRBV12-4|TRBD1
TGTGCCAGCAGCCTGACAGGGCAACACAATGAGCAGTTCTTC
CASSLTGQHNEQFF
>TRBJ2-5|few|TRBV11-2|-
TGTGCCAGCAGCCCCCCTAGCTGGGAGACCCAGTACTTC
CASSPPSWETQYF
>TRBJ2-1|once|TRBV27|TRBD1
TGTGCCAGCAGTACCGGGACAGCCCCCAGTGGTCAGCAGTTCTTC
CASSTGTAPSGQQFF
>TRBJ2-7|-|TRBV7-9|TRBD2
TGTGCCAGCAGCTCTCCCGGACTAGCGGTACACTACGAGCAGTACTTC
CASSSPGLAVHYEQYF
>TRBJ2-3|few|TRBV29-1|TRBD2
TGCAGCTCCCGAGGGGAGGGGACTAGCGGGGGGACAGATACGCAGTATTTT
CSSRGEGTSGGTDTQYF
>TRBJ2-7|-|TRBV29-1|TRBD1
TGCAGCGTTCGGGAGGGGACAGGGGCCGGGAGCGAGCAGTACTTC
CSVREGTGAGSEQYF
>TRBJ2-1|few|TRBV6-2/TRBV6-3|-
TGTGCCAGCAGTTCGTCCGGGACCTTTTCCAATGAGCAGTTCTTC
CASSSSGTFSNEQFF
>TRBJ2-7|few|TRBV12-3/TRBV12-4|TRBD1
TGTGCCAGCAGTTTCCCTGGGACAGCAGACTCCTACGAGCAGTACTTC
CASSFPGTADSYEQYF
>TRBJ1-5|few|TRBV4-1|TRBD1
TGCGCCAGCAGCCAAGATGATTTCCGTGATTGGGGACAGAGAATTTATCAGCCCCAGCATTTT
CASSQDDFRDWGQRIYQPQHF
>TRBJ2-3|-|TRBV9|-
TGTGCCAGCAGCCTCCAGCCGTCCAGAGATACGCAGTATTTT
CASSLQPSRDTQYF
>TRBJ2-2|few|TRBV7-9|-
TGTGCCAGCAGCTTAGCACACCCGGGGTACACCGGGGAGCTGTTTTTT
CASSLAHPGYTGELFF
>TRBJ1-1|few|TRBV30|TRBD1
TGTGCCTGGACCTGGACAGGGCTGAACACTGAAGCTTTCTTT
CAWTWTGLNTEAFF
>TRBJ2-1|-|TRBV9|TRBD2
TGTGCCAGCAGCGCTTCTAGCGGGTCCTACAATGAGCAGTTCTTC
CASSASSGSYNEQFF
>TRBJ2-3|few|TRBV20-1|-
TGCAGTGCTAGAGATTCCCTCACAGATACGCAGTATTTT
CSARDSLTDTQYF
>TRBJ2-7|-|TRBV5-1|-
TGCGCCAGCAGCTTGGACGTGGGGCCGTACTACGAGCAGTACTTC
CASSLDVGPYYEQYF
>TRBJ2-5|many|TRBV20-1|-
TGCAGTGCTAAACGGTTAGGAGAGACCCAGTACTTC
CSAKRLGETQYF
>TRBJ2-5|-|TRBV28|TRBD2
TGTGCCAGCAGTTTATCTAGCGGGGGGTTCACCCAGTACTTC
CASSLSSGGFTQYF
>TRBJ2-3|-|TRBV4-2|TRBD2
TGTGCCAGCAGCCGATCATGGACCGGGACTAGCGGGGGGTATACGCAGTATTTT
CASSRSWTGTSGGYTQYF
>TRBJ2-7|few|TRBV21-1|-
TGTGCCAGTCTCGCCCACCCACAGGGAGAATGCGAGCAGTACTTC
CASLAHPQGECEQYF
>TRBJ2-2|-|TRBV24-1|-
TGTGCCACCAGTATAGCCGGGGAGCTGTTTTTT
CATSIAGELFF
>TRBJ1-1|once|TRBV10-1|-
TGCGCCAGCAGTTACGAGATTGACACTGAAGCTTTCTTT
CASSYEIDTEAFF
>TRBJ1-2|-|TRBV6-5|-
TGTGCCAGCAGCCGTGGCCGGGGGGCTCTTTCCCTTTATGGCTACACCTTC
CASSRGRGALSLYGYTF
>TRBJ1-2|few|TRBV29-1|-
TGCAGCGTTGGTGACCCGTACTATGGCTACACCTTC
CSVGDPYYGYTF
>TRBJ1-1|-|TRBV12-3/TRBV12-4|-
TGTGCCAGCAGTTTTCCAGGGGACTTGAACACTGAAGCTTTCTTT
CASSFPGDLNTEAFF